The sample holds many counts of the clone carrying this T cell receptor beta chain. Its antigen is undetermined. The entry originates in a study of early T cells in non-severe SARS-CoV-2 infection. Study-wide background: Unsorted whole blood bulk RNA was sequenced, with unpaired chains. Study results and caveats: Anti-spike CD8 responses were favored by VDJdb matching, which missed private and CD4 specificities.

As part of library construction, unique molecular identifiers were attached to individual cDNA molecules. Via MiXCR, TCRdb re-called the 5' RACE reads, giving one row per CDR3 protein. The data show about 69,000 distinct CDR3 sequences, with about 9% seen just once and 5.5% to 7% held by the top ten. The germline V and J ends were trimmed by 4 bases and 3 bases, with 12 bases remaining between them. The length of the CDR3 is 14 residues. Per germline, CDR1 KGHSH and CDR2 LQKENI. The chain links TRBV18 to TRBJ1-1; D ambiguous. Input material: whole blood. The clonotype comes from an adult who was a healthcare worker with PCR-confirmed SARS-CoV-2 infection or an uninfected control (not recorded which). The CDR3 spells CASSLNPGDTEAFF. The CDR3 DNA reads TGTGCCAGCTCACTCAACCCCGGGGACACTGAAGCTTTCTTT.